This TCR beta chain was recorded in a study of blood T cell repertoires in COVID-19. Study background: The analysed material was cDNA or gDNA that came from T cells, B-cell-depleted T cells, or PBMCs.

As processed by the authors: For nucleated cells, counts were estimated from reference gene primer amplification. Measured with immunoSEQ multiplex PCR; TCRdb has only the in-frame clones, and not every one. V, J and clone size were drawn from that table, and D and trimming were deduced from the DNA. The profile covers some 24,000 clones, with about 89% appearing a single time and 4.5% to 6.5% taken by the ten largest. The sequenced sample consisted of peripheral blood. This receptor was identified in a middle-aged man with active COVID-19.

This chain's CDR3 is CASNDRSNTGELFF. CDR3 DNA: TGCGCCAGCAATGACAGGTCGAACACCGGGGAGCTGTTTTTT. J is TRBJ2-2 and V is TRBV5-1, with D maybe TRBD1 (6 bases). Germline V gene sequence: CDR1 SGHRS, CDR2 YFSETQ. This CDR3 spans 14 amino acids. V was shortened by 6 bases and J by 0 bases, with 9 bases between the two germline ends.